One and the same sample provided the 16 T cell receptor beta chains below, sequenced in a study of T cells after yellow fever vaccination. TCRdb ran MiXCR on the 5' RACE reads and lists one entry per CDR3 protein. Of 300,000 to 350,000 distinct CDR3 sequences in the sample, approximately 4.3% are singletons; the top ten hold roughly a fifth. The sequences come from PBMCs, collected 15 days after the yellow fever booster vaccination. These receptors were collected from a man aged 18 to 35 who received the YFV17D yellow fever vaccine.

This clonotype was seen ten or more times. This chain joins TRBV7-3 and TRBJ2-2; TRBD2 might be the D (6 bases). V shed 5 bases and J shed 5 bases, with 18 bases lying between them. The length of the CDR3 is 16 residues. From germline, CDR1 is SGHTA and CDR2 FQGTGA. CDR3 bases: TGTGCCAGCAGCCAAGGACCCCTCGCGGGGACCGGGGAGCTGTTTTTT. Protein: CASSQGPLAGTGELFF.

This clonotype was counted at least ten times. The rearrangement uses TRBV20-1 and TRBJ1-2; D perhaps matches TRBD1 (5 bases). Germline V lookup: CDR1 DFQATT, CDR2 SNEGSKA (reference sequence). The CDR3 is 13 amino acids. V lost 0 bases to trimming and J lost 8 bases, with 13 bases between them. CDR3 coding DNA: TGCAGTGCTAGAGAGCCCGACCGGGGGGGCTACACCTTC. The encoded protein is CSAREPDRGGYTF.

This clonotype was detected ten times or more. This chain joins TRBV20-1 and TRBJ2-2; tentatively, D is TRBD2 (7 bases). Germline V CDR1 and CDR2: DFQATT, SNEGSKA (reference sequence). The V end was cut by 5 bases, the J end by 7 bases, with 20 bases between. This CDR3 comprises 15 residues. CDR3 in amino acids: CSAVPRGAFGGELFF. CDR3 sequence (DNA): TGCAGTGCTGTCCCCCGGGGGGCATTCGGCGGGGAGCTGTTTTTT.

This sequence joins TRBV20-1 and TRBJ1-6; D not certain. The CDR3 length is 16 residues. V was pared by 0 bases and J by 7 bases, with 16 bases between. The germline V gene encodes CDR1 DFQATT and CDR2 SNEGSKA (reference sequence). CDR3 nucleotide sequence: TGCAGTGCTAGAGATCGAGGAACTAGGTTGAATTCACCCCTCCACTTT. It is translated as CSARDRGTRLNSPLHF.

In this sample, this clonotype turned up many times. The chain carries TRBV28 and TRBJ2-5; D unclear. The CDR3 length is 15 residues. Between the trimmed V and J ends, which lost 3 bases and 3 bases, there was a span of 14 bases. Germline CDR1 reads MDHEN; CDR2 reads SYDVKM. In DNA form, the CDR3 reads TGTGCCAGCAGTTTGATAGGGATACCTAAAGAGACCCAGTACTTC. It is translated as CASSLIGIPKETQYF.

J is TRBJ2-7 and V is TRBV6-2 or TRBV6-3; D uncertain. Germline V lookup: CDR1 MNHEY, CDR2 SVGEGT. Trimming left V 2 bases short and J 0 bases short, with 5 bases between. CDR3 length equals 13 residues. CDR3 sequence: CASSYQSSYEQYF. The CDR3 DNA sequence: TGTGCCAGCAGTTACCAAAGCTCCTACGAGCAGTACTTC.

Only a few counts were recorded for this clonotype. This chain joins TRBV12-3 or TRBV12-4 and TRBJ1-2; perhaps TRBD1 as D (6 bases). V shed 2 bases and J shed 1 base, with 23 bases lying between them. The CDR3 contains 19 residues. In DNA, the CDR3 is TGTGCCAGCAGTTTAATAGTGAGGGGGTATCTAAGAGGTAACTATGGCTACACCTTC. It encodes CASSLIVRGYLRGNYGYTF.

This clonotype was seen only a few times. The chain carries TRBV5-6 and TRBJ2-5; no firm D call. The germline gives CDR1 SGHDT, CDR2 YYEEEE. CDR3 length: 14 residues. Trimming took 5 bases from V and 1 from J, leaving 12 bases between them. DNA for the CDR3: TGTGCCAGCAGTGGTATGGCGAGCCAAGAGACCCAGTACTTC. It is translated as CASSGMASQETQYF.

There are a few counts of this clonotype. V and J are TRBV7-9 and TRBJ2-6; no clear D gene. Trimming removed 7 bases from V and 0 bases from J, with 7 bases in between. The CDR3 has 14 residues. Germline CDR1 is SEHNR and CDR2 is FQNEAQ (reference sequence). CDR3 DNA: TGTGCCAGCAACAAAATCTCTGGGGCCAACGTCCTGACTTTC. This encodes CASNKISGANVLTF. The variable domain in full, with the rest retrieved from reference TRBV7-9 and TRBJ2-6, is DTGVSQNPRHKITKRGQNVTFRCDPISEHNRLYWYRQTLGQGPEFLTYFQNEAQLEKSRLLSDRFSAERPKGSFSTLEIQRTEQGDSAMYLCASNKISGANVLTFGAGSRLTVL.

The sample holds many counts of this clonotype. V gene TRBV7-9 combines with J gene TRBJ1-4; D unresolved. V was cut by 7 bases and J by 7 bases, with 13 bases left in between. The CDR3 has 13 residues. Germline V gene data show CDR1 as SEHNR and CDR2 as FQNEAQ (reference sequence). The CDR3: CASTGPPSEKLFF. The CDR3 DNA follows: TGTGCCAGCACAGGACCACCATCTGAAAAACTGTTTTTT.

The gene calls are TRBV7-8 and TRBJ1-1; D ambiguous. The germline CDR1 and CDR2 sequences are SGHVS and FQNEAQ. The CDR3 contains 14 residues. The V and J ends lost 3 bases and 1 base respectively, with 9 bases between them. The CDR3 spells CASSLSEGNTEAFF. The DNA of the CDR3 is TGTGCCAGCAGCTTGTCCGAAGGGAACACTGAAGCTTTCTTT.

V and J are TRBV15 and TRBJ1-6; D unclear. CDR1 and CDR2 from the germline V gene are LNHNV and YYDKDF (reference sequence). V was clipped by 0 bases and J by 3 bases, with 9 bases between them. The CDR3 is made up of 16 amino acids. The CDR3 reads CATSRDRAGYNSPLHF. Here the CDR3 DNA reads TGTGCCACCAGCAGAGATCGGGCAGGCTATAATTCACCCCTCCACTTT.

The V and J genes are TRBV6-6 and TRBJ1-1, with a possible D match to TRBD1 (5 bases). Germline lookup yields CDR1 MNHNY and CDR2 SVGAGI (reference sequence). There are 12 residues in the CDR3. V lost 7 bases and J lost 6, with 12 bases in between. This chain's CDR3 is CASTSWGSEAFF. For the CDR3, the DNA is TGTGCCAGCACCTCATGGGGCTCTGAAGCTTTCTTT.

In this sample, this clonotype turned up many times. The rearrangement joins TRBV6-5 to TRBJ2-7; the match to TRBD1 covers 9 bases. V lost 5 bases and J lost 2; bases outside the gene matches: 4. CDR1 is MNHEY, CDR2 SVGAGI, per germline. The CDR3 sequence is 14 residues long. Here the CDR3 reads CASSHGTGPYEQYF. As DNA, the CDR3 is TGTGCCAGCAGTCACGGGACAGGGCCCTACGAGCAGTACTTC.

This clonotype has at least ten counts. This chain uses TRBV5-1 with TRBJ2-1; the match to TRBD2 covers 8 bases. Per the germline V gene, CDR1 is SGHRS and CDR2 is YFSETQ. CDR3 length: 15 residues. The V and J ends lost 0 bases and 6 bases, in that order; junction bases with no gene match: 5. CDR3 loop: CASSLGLAGFNEQFF. The CDR3 coding sequence is TGCGCCAGCAGCTTGGGTTTAGCGGGGTTCAATGAGCAGTTCTTC.

This clonotype was seen more than once but under ten times. This chain connects TRBV15 to TRBJ2-1, with D possibly being TRBD1 (5 bases). V lost 0 bases and J lost 8, with 17 bases in between. This CDR3 region has 16 residues. Germline assignment: CDR1 LNHNV and CDR2 YYDKDF (reference sequence). The CDR3 DNA follows: TGTGCCACCAGCAGAGATGGGGTGGACACAAGCTATGAGCAGTTCTTC. Translating it yields CATSRDGVDTSYEQFF.